The source of this TCR beta chain is a study of OX40 agonist ivuxolimab in advanced cancers. Study overall: The dose-escalation group included hepatocellular carcinoma, melanoma, renal cell carcinoma and head and neck cancer. With a range of roughly 20 to 90, age averaged approximately 64 years, and around 80% were male.

Study-wide points: The antigen specificity of the peripheral T cells (those that were expanded) was not determined. Blood T cells, both CD4+ and CD8+, expanded clonally by week 6 at 0.1 to 3.0 mg/kg.

For this clone: Its antigen is undetermined.

Sequenced by immunoSEQ multiplex PCR; TCRdb stores in-frame clones only, minus some. The sample consists of approximately 62,000 clones, almost 95% of them appearing once. Germline V CDR1 and CDR2: MNHEY, SMNVEV (reference sequence). V lost 3 bases to trimming and J lost 6 bases, with 11 bases between them. This CDR3 is built from 13 residues. The rearrangement joins TRBV27 to TRBJ1-2, with unresolved D. The source of this sequence is an adult with an advanced solid tumor such as melanoma, head and neck, liver or kidney cancer. The starting material was CD4+ or CD8+ T cells sorted from blood, obtained in a trial of the OX40 agonist ivuxolimab. The CDR3 here is CASSFPGGNGYTF. The CDR3 coding sequence is TGTGCCAGCAGTTTCCCGGGAGGGAATGGCTACACCTTC.